A selection of T cell receptor beta chains follows, all from one sample in a study of cytomegalovirus exposure and HLA in healthy donors. TCRdb's table, derived via immunoSEQ multiplex PCR, lists solely in-frame clones and lacks some. Of some 86,000 clones listed, approximately 70% are singletons. The sequencing sample was made of PBMCs. The receptors derive from a man aged 30-40 years in good health and CMV-seronegative. Both conserved end residues are part of each CDR3.

v_call cdr3_aa
TRBV7-9 CASSLERTTYEQYF
TRBV7-9 CASSYIPGQLTTEAFF
TRBV27 CASSSTGNYGYTF
TRBV28 CASSLVVAERNEQFF
TRBV30 CAWSGQVLFF
TRBV19 CASSDTTGNTIYF
TRBV5-1 CASSLETGANYGYTF
TRBV28 CASSSWTSGNSEQYF
TRBV7-8 CASSLGTVSGNTIYF
TRBV4-1 CASSPRTPEEDGYTF
TRBV2 CASSEVGTITYNEQFF
TRBV28 CASRRAGTAAQPQHF
TRBV5-1 CASSSIRGEKLFF
TRBV29-1 CSVEDRGTEAFF
TRBV6-5 CASSPTHRDYEQYF
TRBV5-4 CASSLSWSLLAGDDEQFF
TRBV7-2 CASSLVGQGAADTQYF
TRBV29-1 CSVEGQGKYEQYF
TRBV7-9 CASSYGQGGSGYTF
TRBV4-2 CASSLTSSGNYEQYF
TRBV27 CASSVAGGGYEQYF
TRBV28 CASRTGQYEQYF
TRBV18 CASSPNTGDYGYTF
TRBV18 CASSPGQGTDTQYF
TRBV28 CASSPPGHANTGELFF
TRBV5-5 CASSFPFGQGPAGYTF
TRBV6-5 CASSYGQTYEQYF
TRBV10-3 CAISELKTGQNGYTF
TRBV25-1 CAGKLGCDTQYF
TRBV9 CASSVASGANEQYF
TRBV29-1 CSVPKTSSEQFF
TRBV5-6 CASSLVGGGTEAFF
TRBV30 CAWSASTGARQPQHF
TRBV10-3 CAISDRAEQPQHF
TRBV29-1 CSGENLQYEQFF
TRBV4-3 CASSQDLAGGFGSTDTQYF
TRBV4-1 CASSQPSTLNTEAFF
TRBV7-2 CASSLGQGFMADTEAFF
TRBV2 CASKAARVSSYEQYF
TRBV5-1 CASSFIRDRVNQPQHF
TRBV27 CASSPIDRLNTEAFF
TRBV28 CASRGTSGSTDTQYF
TRBV7-9 CASSPGDEQFF
TRBV4-1 CASSQAGGEGETQYF
TRBV11-2 CATGPPDRGYEQYF
TRBV30 CAWSKGQGTDTQYF